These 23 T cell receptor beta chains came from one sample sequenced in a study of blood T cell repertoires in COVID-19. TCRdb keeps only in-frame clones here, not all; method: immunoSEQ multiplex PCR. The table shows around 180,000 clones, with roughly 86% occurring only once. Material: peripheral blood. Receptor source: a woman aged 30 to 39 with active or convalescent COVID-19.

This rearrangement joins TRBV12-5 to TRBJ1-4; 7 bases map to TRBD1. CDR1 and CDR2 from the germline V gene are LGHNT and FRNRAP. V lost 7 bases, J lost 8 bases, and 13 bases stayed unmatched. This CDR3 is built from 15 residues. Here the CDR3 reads CASARQGGQREKLFF. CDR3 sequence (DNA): TGTGCTAGTGCCCGTCAGGGGGGACAACGAGAAAAACTGTTTTTT.

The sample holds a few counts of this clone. The CDR3 sequence: CASSQEGSGTTDTQYF. The CDR3 DNA is TGTGCCAGCAGCCAAGAAGGTAGCGGGACCACAGATACGCAGTATTTT. The chain carries TRBV14 and TRBJ2-3; TRBD2 matches 8 bases. CDR3 length: 16 residues. Germline assignment: CDR1 SGHDN and CDR2 FVKESK. The V segment lost 0 bases and the J segment 2 bases; nucleotides outside the gene matches: 4.

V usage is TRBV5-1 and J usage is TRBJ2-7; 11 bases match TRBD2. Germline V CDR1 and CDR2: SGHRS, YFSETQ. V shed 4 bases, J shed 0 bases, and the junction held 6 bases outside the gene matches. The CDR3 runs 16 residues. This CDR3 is CASSRGLADSSYEQYF. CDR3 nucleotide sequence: TGCGCCAGCAGCAGGGGACTAGCGGATAGCTCCTACGAGCAGTACTTC.

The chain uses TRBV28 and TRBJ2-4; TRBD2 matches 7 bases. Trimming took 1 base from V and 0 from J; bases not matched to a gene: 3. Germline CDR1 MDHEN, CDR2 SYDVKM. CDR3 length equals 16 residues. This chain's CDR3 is CASSLSASGAKNIQYF. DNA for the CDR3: TGTGCCAGCAGTTTATCAGCTAGCGGAGCCAAAAACATTCAGTACTTC.

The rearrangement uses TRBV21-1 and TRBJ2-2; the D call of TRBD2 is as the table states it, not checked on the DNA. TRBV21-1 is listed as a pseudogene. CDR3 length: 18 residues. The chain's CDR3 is CASSYGTSGRRETGELFF. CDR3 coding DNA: TGTGCCAGCAGCTACGGGACTAGCGGGAGGAGGGAGACCGGGGAGCTGTTTTTT.

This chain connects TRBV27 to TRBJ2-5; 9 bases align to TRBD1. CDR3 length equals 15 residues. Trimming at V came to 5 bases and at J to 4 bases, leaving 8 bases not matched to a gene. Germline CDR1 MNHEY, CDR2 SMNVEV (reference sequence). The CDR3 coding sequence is TGTGCCAGCAGTAAAACCGGGACAGGGCGAGAGACCCAGTACTTC. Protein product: CASSKTGTGRETQYF.

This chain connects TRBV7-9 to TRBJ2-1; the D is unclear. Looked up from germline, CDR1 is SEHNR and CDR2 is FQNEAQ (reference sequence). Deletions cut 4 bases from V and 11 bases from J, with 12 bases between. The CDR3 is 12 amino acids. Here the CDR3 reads CASSSVQIQQFF. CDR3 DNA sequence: TGTGCCAGCAGCTCCGTACAGATCCAGCAGTTCTTC.

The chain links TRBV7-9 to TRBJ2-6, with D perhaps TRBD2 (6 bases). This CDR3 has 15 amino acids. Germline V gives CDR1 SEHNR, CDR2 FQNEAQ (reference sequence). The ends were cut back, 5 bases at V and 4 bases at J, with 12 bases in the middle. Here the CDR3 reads CASSPAGSGANVLTF. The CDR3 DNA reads TGTGCCAGCAGCCCTGCGGGGTCGGGGGCCAACGTCCTGACTTTC.

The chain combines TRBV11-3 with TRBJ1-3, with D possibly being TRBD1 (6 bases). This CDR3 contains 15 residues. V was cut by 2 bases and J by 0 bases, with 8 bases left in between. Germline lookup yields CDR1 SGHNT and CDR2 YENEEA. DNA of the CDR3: TGTGCCAGCAGCTTAAGGGACAACTCTGGAAACACCATATATTTT. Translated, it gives CASSLRDNSGNTIYF.

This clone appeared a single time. The CDR3 spells CASSPPAPGNYGYTF. The CDR3, as DNA: TGTGCCAGCAGTCCCCCTGCACCCGGTAACTATGGCTACACCTTC. This chain uses TRBV28 with TRBJ1-2; D is ambiguous. Germline values: CDR1 MDHEN, CDR2 SYDVKM. V was pared by 5 bases and J by 1 base, with 14 bases between. The CDR3 runs 15 residues.

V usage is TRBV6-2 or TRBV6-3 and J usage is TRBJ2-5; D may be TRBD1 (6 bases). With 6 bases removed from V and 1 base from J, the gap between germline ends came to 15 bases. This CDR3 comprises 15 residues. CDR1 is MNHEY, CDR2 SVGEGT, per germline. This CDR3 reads CASSFRTALQETQYF. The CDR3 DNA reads TGTGCCAGCAGCTTCCGGACAGCCCTCCAAGAGACCCAGTACTTC.

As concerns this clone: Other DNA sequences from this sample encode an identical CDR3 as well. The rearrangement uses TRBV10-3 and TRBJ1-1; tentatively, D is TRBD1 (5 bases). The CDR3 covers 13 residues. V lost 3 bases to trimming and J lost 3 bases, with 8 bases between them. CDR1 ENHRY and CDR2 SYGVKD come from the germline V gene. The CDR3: CAISERGDTEAFF. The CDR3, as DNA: TGTGCCATCAGTGAACGGGGGGACACTGAAGCTTTCTTT.

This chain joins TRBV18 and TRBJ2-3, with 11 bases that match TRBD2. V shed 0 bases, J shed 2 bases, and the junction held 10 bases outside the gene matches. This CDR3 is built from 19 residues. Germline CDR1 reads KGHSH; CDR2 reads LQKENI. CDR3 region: CASSPPVSPSGRITDTQYF. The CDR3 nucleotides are TGTGCCAGCTCACCACCGGTATCGCCTAGCGGGAGGATCACAGATACGCAGTATTTT.

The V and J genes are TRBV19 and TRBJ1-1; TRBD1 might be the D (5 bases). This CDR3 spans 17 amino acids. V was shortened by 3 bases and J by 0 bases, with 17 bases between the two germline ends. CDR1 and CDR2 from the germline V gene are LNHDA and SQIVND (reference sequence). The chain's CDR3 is CASSIGRGYNMNTEAFF. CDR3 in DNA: TGTGCCAGTAGTATCGGTAGGGGTTATAACATGAACACTGAAGCTTTCTTT.

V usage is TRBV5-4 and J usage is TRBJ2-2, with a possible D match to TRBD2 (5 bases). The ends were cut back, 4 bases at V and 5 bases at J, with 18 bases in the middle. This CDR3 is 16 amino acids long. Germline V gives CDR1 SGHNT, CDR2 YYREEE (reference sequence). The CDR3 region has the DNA TGTGCCAGCAGCCGTCCCGGGATAGCCGGGACCGGGGAGCTGTTTTTT. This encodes CASSRPGIAGTGELFF.

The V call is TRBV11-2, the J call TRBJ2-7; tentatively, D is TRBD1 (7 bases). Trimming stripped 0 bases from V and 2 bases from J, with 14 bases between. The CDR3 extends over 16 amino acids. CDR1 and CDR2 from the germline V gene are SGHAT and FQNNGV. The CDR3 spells CASSLDGRGVTYEQYF. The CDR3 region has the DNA TGTGCCAGCAGCTTAGACGGCAGGGGGGTAACCTACGAGCAGTACTTC.

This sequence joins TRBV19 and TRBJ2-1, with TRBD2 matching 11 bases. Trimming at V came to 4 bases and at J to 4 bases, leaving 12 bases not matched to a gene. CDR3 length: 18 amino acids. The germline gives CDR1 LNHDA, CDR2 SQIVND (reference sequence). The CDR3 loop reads CASSRKRGTSGGYNEQFF. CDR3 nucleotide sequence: TGTGCCAGTAGTAGGAAGAGGGGAACTAGCGGGGGTTACAATGAGCAGTTCTTC.

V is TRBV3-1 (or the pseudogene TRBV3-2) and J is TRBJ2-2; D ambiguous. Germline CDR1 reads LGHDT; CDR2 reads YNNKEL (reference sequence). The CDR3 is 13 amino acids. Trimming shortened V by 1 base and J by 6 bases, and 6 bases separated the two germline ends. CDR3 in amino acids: CASSQGGSGELFF. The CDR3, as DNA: TGTGCCAGCAGCCAAGGCGGTTCCGGGGAGCTGTTTTTT.

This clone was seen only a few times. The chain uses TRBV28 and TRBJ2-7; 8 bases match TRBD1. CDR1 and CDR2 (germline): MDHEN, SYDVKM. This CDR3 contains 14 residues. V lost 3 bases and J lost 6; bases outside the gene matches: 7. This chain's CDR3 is CASSLDRVGSEQYF. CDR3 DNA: TGTGCCAGCAGTTTGGACAGGGTGGGTTCCGAGCAGTACTTC.

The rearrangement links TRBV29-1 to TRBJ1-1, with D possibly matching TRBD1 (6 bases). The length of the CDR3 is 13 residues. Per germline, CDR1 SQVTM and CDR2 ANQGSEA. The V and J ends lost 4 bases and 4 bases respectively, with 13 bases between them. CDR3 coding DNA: TGCAGCGTTGCAAAGGGGGATCGCACTGAAGCTTTCTTT. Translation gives CSVAKGDRTEAFF. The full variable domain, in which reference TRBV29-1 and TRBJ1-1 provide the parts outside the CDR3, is SAVISQKPSRDICQRGTSLTIQCQVDSQVTMMFWYRQQPGQSLTLIATANQGSEATYESGFVIDKFPISRPNLTFSTLTVSNMSPEDSSIYLCSVAKGDRTEAFFGQGTRLTVV.

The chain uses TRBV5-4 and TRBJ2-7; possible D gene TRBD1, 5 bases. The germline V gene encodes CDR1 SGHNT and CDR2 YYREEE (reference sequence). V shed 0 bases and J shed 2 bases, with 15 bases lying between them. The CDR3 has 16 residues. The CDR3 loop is CASSLGLSQVAYEQYF. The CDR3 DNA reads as TGTGCCAGCAGCTTGGGATTGTCACAGGTAGCCTACGAGCAGTACTTC.

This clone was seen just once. CDR3 bases: TGTGCCAGCAGCCCCCGACAGGGATCCTACAATGAGCAGTTCTTC. Translated: CASSPRQGSYNEQFF. The chain links TRBV7-2 to TRBJ2-1; 7 bases agree with TRBD1. This CDR3 contains 15 residues. Germline V CDR1 and CDR2: SGHTA, FQGNSA. The J segment lost 1 base and the V segment lost 5 bases, leaving 5 bases of the junction unmatched.

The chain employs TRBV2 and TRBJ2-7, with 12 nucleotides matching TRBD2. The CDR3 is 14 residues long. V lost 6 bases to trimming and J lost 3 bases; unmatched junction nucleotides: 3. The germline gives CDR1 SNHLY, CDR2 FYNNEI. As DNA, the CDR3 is TGTGCCAGCAGACGACTAGCGGGAGACTACGAGCAGTACTTC. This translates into CASRRLAGDYEQYF.